The 15 T cell receptor beta chains below all came from one sample that was sequenced in a study of early T cells in non-severe SARS-CoV-2 infection. A single record per CDR3 protein comes from TCRdb applying MiXCR to the 5' RACE reads. The sample holds 33,000 or so distinct CDR3 sequences, around 6% seen once. Sequencing was performed on whole blood. The receptors were gathered from an adult who was a healthcare worker with PCR-confirmed SARS-CoV-2 infection or an uninfected control (not recorded which).

In its sample, this clonotype was seen a few times. The chain has TRBV5-1 and TRBJ2-7, with D possibly matching TRBD2 (5 bases). The CDR3 totals 15 residues. Germline CDR1 and CDR2: SGHRS and YFSETQ. The germline V and J ends were trimmed by 0 bases and 6 bases, with 16 bases remaining between them. The CDR3: CASSLAELVEGEQYF. In DNA, the CDR3 is TGCGCCAGCAGCTTGGCCGAGCTAGTAGAGGGCGAGCAGTACTTC.

This clonotype has only a few counts. The chain combines TRBV7-3 with TRBJ2-5; D perhaps matches TRBD2 (6 bases). Per the germline V gene, CDR1 is SGHTA and CDR2 is FQGTGA. V lost 1 base and J lost 5, with 8 bases in between. The CDR3 loop spans 13 amino acids. CDR3 region: CASSLRRGETQYF. The CDR3 DNA sequence: TGTGCCAGCAGCTTAAGACGGGGGGAGACCCAGTACTTC.

This clonotype was seen at least ten times. The chain joins TRBV6-5 to TRBJ2-1; 7 bases match TRBD2. From germline, CDR1 is MNHEY and CDR2 SVGAGI. This CDR3 has 15 amino acids. J gave up 1 base and V 6 bases, and 6 bases lay outside the gene matches. CDR3 in DNA: TGTGCCAGCAGGCGACTAGCCGGATCCTACAATGAGCAGTTCTTC. Translating it yields CASRRLAGSYNEQFF.

Ten or more counts support this clonotype. This chain connects TRBV5-1 to TRBJ2-5; 9 bases match TRBD2. Germline CDR1 is SGHRS and CDR2 is YFSETQ. After removal of 6 bases from V and 0 bases from J, the junction contained 12 bases not matched to a gene. The CDR3 has 17 residues. The CDR3 is CASNFAPSGTYQETQYF. The CDR3 DNA reads as TGCGCCAGCAACTTCGCCCCTAGCGGGACGTACCAAGAGACCCAGTACTTC.

In its sample, this clonotype was seen many times. This chain joins TRBV7-9 and TRBJ1-3; D is ambiguous. V was cut by 2 bases and J by 0 bases, with 14 bases left in between. This CDR3 is 17 amino acids long. Per the germline V gene, CDR1 is SEHNR and CDR2 is FQNEAQ (reference sequence). The CDR3 region is CASSLLTAGNSGNTIYF. The CDR3 nucleotides are TGTGCCAGCAGCTTACTCACGGCCGGGAACTCTGGAAACACCATATATTTT.

This clonotype was observed at least ten times. The chain uses TRBV29-1 and TRBJ2-6; 9 positions match TRBD1. The CDR3 spans 17 residues. Trimming cost V 5 bases and J 1 base; bases outside gene matches: 9. Germline assignment: CDR1 SQVTM and CDR2 ANQGSEA. The CDR3 spells CSVLAGTGFSGANVLTF. The CDR3 coding sequence is TGCAGCGTTTTAGCCGGGACAGGGTTTTCTGGGGCCAACGTCCTGACTTTC.

This clonotype was seen repeatedly, ten times or more. V is TRBV20-1 and J is TRBJ1-1; the D is unclear. With 3 bases removed from V and 5 bases from J, the gap between germline ends came to 7 bases. The germline V gene encodes CDR1 DFQATT and CDR2 SNEGSKA (reference sequence). This CDR3 contains 11 residues. The CDR3 protein is CSASPGTEAFF. The CDR3 bases are TGCAGTGCTAGCCCGGGGACTGAAGCTTTCTTT.

This clonotype was detected ten times or more. The rearrangement links TRBV5-1 to TRBJ2-7; 7 positions agree with TRBD1. J was trimmed by 2 bases and V by 4 bases; bases with no gene match: 6. CDR3 size: 14 residues. From germline, CDR1 is SGHRS and CDR2 YFSETQ. The CDR3 loop is CASSGDTGAYEQYF. Written as DNA, the CDR3 is TGCGCCAGCAGCGGGGATACAGGGGCCTACGAGCAGTACTTC.

This clonotype has at least ten counts. The chain uses TRBV30 and TRBJ1-3; D is possibly TRBD1 (5 bases). Per the germline V gene, CDR1 is GTSNPN and CDR2 is SVGIG (reference sequence). The CDR3 runs to 15 residues. V lost 0 bases and J lost 4, with 13 bases in between. CDR3 nucleotide sequence: TGTGCCTGGAGTGTTCGGTCAGGGACGGGAAACACCATATATTTT. It translates to CAWSVRSGTGNTIYF.

There are many counts of this clonotype. This chain connects TRBV6-2 or TRBV6-3 to TRBJ2-4, with D possibly called TRBD1 or TRBD2 (6 bases each). CDR1 is MNHEY and CDR2 is SVGEGT in the germline V gene. Between the trimmed V and J ends, which lost 2 bases and 2 bases, there was a span of 16 bases. The CDR3 is 17 amino acids. This CDR3 is CASSYIGGSEPKNIQYF. CDR3 nucleotide sequence: TGTGCCAGCAGTTACATAGGGGGGAGCGAACCCAAAAACATTCAGTACTTC.

This chain joins TRBV10-3 and TRBJ1-1; 10 bases are a match to TRBD1. CDR3 size: 15 residues. J gave up 0 bases and V 5 bases, and 3 bases lay outside the gene matches. Per germline, CDR1 ENHRY and CDR2 SYGVKD. DNA for the CDR3: TGTGCCATCAGTCCCGGGACAGGGGTGAACACTGAAGCTTTCTTT. Translation gives CAISPGTGVNTEAFF.

In its sample, this clonotype was seen many times. The genes are TRBV19 and TRBJ2-3; D remains ambiguous. Per the germline V gene, CDR1 is LNHDA and CDR2 is SQIVND (reference sequence). The CDR3 loop spans 14 amino acids. Trimming stripped 11 bases from V and 0 bases from J, with 15 bases between. CDR3: CAGVSYTSTDTQYF. CDR3 in DNA: TGTGCCGGAGTGAGTTACACTAGCACAGATACGCAGTATTTT.

This clonotype came up a few times. The V and J genes are TRBV7-9 and TRBJ1-5; D is ambiguous. Trimming removed 0 bases at V and 4 bases at J, with 13 bases between. This CDR3 region has 16 residues. Germline V gives CDR1 SEHNR, CDR2 FQNEAQ (reference sequence). CDR3 in amino acids: CASSLAITLGNQPQHF. The CDR3, as DNA: TGTGCCAGCAGCTTAGCGATCACGCTGGGTAATCAGCCCCAGCATTTT. Based on the CDR3 plus reference TRBV7-9 and TRBJ1-5, the full variable domain is DTGVSQNPRHKITKRGQNVTFRCDPISEHNRLYWYRQTLGQGPEFLTYFQNEAQLEKSRLLSDRFSAERPKGSFSTLEIQRTEQGDSAMYLCASSLAITLGNQPQHFGDGTRLSIL.

This clonotype was picked up many times. The gene calls are TRBV5-1 and TRBJ1-1, with D hard to call. Trimming stripped 6 bases from V and 1 base from J, with 7 bases between. This CDR3 region has 12 residues. CDR1 and CDR2 (germline): SGHRS, YFSETQ. CDR3 nucleotides: TGCGCCAGCACCCCCGGGAACACTGAAGCTTTCTTT. Its protein is CASTPGNTEAFF.

This clonotype came up many times. The chain uses TRBV14 and TRBJ2-7; D perhaps matches TRBD1 (5 bases). Trimming stripped 3 bases from V and 3 bases from J, with 15 bases between. CDR1 is SGHDN, CDR2 FVKESK, per germline. This CDR3 comprises 15 residues. CDR3: CASSHRVVGYYEQYF. CDR3 DNA: TGTGCCAGCAGCCACAGGGTGGTAGGCTACTACGAGCAGTACTTC.